Listed below are T cell receptor beta chains from one sample, sequenced in a study of blood T cell repertoires in COVID-19. Sequenced by immunoSEQ multiplex PCR; TCRdb stores in-frame clones only, minus some. The repertoire includes 100,000 to 150,000 clones, 55% to 75% of them detected once, and roughly 2% sits in the top ten. The material sequenced was peripheral blood. These TCRs come from a woman in her 70s with acute or convalescent COVID-19. Both conserved end residues are part of each CDR3. D genes are given only for firm matches. Part of the rows lack a size; the others show once, few, many or a class for expanded clones.

>TRBJ1-4|NA|NA|TRBV4-3
TGCGCCAGCAGCCAACACACAGCAACTAATGAAAAACTGTTTTTT
CASSQHTATNEKLFF
>TRBJ1-6|TRBD1|few|TRBV5-1
TGCGCCAGCAGCGCCGGGACAGGGGATTCACCCCTCCACTTT
CASSAGTGDSPLHF
>TRBJ1-5|TRBD1|NA|TRBV2
TGTGCCAGCAGTAGGGACAGAGGGAGCGATCAGCCCCAGCATTTT
CASSRDRGSDQPQHF
>TRBJ1-1|NA|once|TRBV6-6
TGTGCCAGCAGTCGCCCACAGAACACTGAAGCTTTCTTT
CASSRPQNTEAFF
>TRBJ2-2|NA|NA|TRBV15
TGTGCCACCAGCAGAGTCCCGGGGACATACACCGGGGAGCTGTTTTTT
CATSRVPGTYTGELFF
>TRBJ2-2|NA|NA|TRBV18
TGTGCCAGCTCACCAGGGCCACTCCCCACCGGGGAGCTGTTTTTT
CASSPGPLPTGELFF
>TRBJ2-7|NA|NA|TRBV9
TGTGCCAGCAGCGTAGATCCAGGGTACTACGAGCAGTACTTC
CASSVDPGYYEQYF
>TRBJ1-2|TRBD1|NA|TRBV9
TGTGCCAGCAGCGGGACAGGGGAAGGGCGTGGCTACACCTTC
CASSGTGEGRGYTF
>TRBJ1-1|NA|NA|TRBV11-3
TGTGCCAGCAGCCGCCGGGGGGCGAACACTGAAGCTTTCTTT
CASSRRGANTEAFF
>TRBJ1-5|NA|many|TRBV19
TGTGCCAGCCAGCCGACAGTTAGCAATCAGCCCCAGCATTTT
CASQPTVSNQPQHF
>TRBJ2-2|NA|NA|TRBV7-9
TGTGCCAGCAGCTTAGACGCGGATACCGGGGAGCTGTTTTTT
CASSLDADTGELFF
>TRBJ2-3|NA|few|TRBV19
TGTGCCAGTAGTATCCCCACTAGCACAGATACGCAGTATTTT
CASSIPTSTDTQYF